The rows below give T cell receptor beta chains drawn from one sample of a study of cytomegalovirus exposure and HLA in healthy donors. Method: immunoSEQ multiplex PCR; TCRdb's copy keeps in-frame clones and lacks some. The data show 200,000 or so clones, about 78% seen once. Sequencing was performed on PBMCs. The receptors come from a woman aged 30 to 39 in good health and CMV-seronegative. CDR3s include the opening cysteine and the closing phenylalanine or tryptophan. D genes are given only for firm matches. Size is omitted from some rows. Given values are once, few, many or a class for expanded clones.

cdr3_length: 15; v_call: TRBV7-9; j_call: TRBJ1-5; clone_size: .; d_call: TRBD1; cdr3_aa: CASSETGQGRQPQHF; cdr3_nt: TGTGCCAGCAGCGAAACCGGACAGGGGCGGCAGCCCCAGCATTTT
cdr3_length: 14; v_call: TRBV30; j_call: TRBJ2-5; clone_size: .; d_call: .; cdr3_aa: CAWSVGGAQETQYF; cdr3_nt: TGTGCCTGGAGTGTAGGAGGAGCTCAAGAGACCCAGTACTTC
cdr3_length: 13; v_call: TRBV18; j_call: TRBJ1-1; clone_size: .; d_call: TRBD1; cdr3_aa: CASSRRDSTEAFF; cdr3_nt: TGTGCCAGCTCCCGCAGGGACAGCACTGAAGCTTTCTTT
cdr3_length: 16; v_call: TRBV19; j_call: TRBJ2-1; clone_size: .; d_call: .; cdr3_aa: CASSVAVTLPFNEQFF; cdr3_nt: TGTGCCAGTAGTGTTGCGGTCACCCTTCCCTTTAATGAGCAGTTCTTC
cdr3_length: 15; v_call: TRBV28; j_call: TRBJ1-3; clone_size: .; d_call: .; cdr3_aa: CASDGLGGAGNTIYF; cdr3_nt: TGTGCCAGCGATGGACTGGGGGGGGCAGGAAACACCATATATTTT
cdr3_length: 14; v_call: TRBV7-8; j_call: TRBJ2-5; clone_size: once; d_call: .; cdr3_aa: CASSPAAVQETQYF; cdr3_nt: TGTGCCAGCAGCCCTGCGGCAGTTCAAGAGACCCAGTACTTC
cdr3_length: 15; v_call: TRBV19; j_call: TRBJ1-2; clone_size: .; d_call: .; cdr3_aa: CASDDPGTNSFGYTF; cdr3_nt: TGTGCCAGTGATGACCCCGGGACAAACTCGTTTGGCTACACCTTC
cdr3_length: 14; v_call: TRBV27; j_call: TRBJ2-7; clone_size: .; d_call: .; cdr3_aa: CASSSYRATYEQYF; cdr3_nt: TGTGCCAGCAGTTCATACAGAGCCACCTACGAGCAGTACTTC
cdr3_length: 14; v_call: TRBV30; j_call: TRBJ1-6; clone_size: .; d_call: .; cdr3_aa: CAWRLTRLNSPLHF; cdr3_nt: TGTGCCTGGAGATTGACAAGGTTGAATTCACCCCTCCACTTT
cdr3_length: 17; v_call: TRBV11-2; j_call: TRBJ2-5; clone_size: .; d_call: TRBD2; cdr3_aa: CASSTRGLAGGGETQYF; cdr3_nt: TGTGCCAGCAGCACCCGGGGACTAGCGGGGGGAGGAGAGACCCAGTACTTC
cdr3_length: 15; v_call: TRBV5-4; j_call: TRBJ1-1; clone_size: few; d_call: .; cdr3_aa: CASSLDWAGNTEAFF; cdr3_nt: TGTGCCAGCAGCTTGGATTGGGCAGGGAACACTGAAGCTTTCTTT
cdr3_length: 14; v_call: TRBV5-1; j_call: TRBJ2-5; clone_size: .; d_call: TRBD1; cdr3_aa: CASSFQGAPETQYF; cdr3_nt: TGCGCCAGCAGCTTCCAGGGGGCGCCGGAGACCCAGTACTTC
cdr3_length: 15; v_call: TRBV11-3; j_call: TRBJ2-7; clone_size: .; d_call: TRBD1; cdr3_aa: CASSSLTSGGYEQYF; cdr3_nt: TGTGCCAGCAGCTCATTAACCTCAGGGGGCTACGAGCAGTACTTC
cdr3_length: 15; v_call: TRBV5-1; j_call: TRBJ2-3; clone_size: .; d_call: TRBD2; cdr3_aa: CASSLEGRGGDTQYF; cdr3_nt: TGCGCCAGCAGCTTGGAAGGACGGGGGGGAGATACGCAGTATTTT
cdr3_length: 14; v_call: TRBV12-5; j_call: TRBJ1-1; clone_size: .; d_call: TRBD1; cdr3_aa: CASGFGGQGFEAFF; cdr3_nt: TGTGCTAGTGGTTTCGGGGGACAGGGGTTTGAAGCTTTCTTT
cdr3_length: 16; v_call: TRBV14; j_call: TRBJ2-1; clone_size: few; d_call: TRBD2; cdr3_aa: CASSQVGLVSRNEQFF; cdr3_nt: TGTGCCAGCAGCCAAGTGGGACTAGTTTCTCGTAATGAGCAGTTCTTC
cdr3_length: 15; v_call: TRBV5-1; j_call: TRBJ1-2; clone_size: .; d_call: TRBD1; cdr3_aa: CASSFLGQGNYGYTF; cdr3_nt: TGCGCCAGCAGCTTCCTGGGACAGGGGAACTATGGCTACACCTTC
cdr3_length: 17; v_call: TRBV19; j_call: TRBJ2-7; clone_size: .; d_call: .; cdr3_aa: CASSIAAGMGANYEQYF; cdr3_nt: TGTGCCAGTAGTATAGCCGCCGGCATGGGGGCGAACTACGAGCAGTACTTC
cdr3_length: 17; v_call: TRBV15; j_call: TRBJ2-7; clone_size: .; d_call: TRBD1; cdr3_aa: CATSRARDRAPTYEQYF; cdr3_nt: TGTGCCACCAGCAGAGCTAGAGACAGGGCTCCCACCTACGAGCAGTACTTC